This T cell receptor beta chain is drawn from a study of blood T cell repertoires in COVID-19. About the study: Researchers got acute and convalescent COVID-19 samples from the United States, Italy and Spain.

Looked up from germline, CDR1 is SGHRS and CDR2 is YFSETQ. Trimming removed 0 bases from V and 5 bases from J, with 10 bases in between. This CDR3 spans 14 amino acids. Assay: immunoSEQ multiplex PCR; the TCRdb copy retains only in-frame clones and omits some. The table lists about 73,000 clones, approximately 83% of them singletons, with around 4% in the top ten. The chain is built from TRBV5-1 and TRBJ2-3, with a possible D match to TRBD2 (5 bases). This receptor was obtained from a woman aged 55 to 70 with acute or convalescent COVID-19. Sample: peripheral blood. DNA for the CDR3: TGCGCCAGCAGCTTGGCACTAGTCCAAGATACGCAGTATTTT. As protein: CASSLALVQDTQYF.